Given below is one T cell receptor beta chain in context. This entry is derived from a study of blood T cell repertoires in COVID-19. Across the study: Sites across the United States, Italy and Spain contributed samples from acute and convalescent COVID-19. T cells, B-cell-depleted T cells, or PBMCs supplied cDNA or gDNA.

Source study methods: Researchers report that nucleated cell counts were estimated from reference gene primer amplification. Generated by immunoSEQ multiplex PCR, the TCRdb table keeps only in-frame clones and is missing some. The V and J calls and clone size come from that table; D and trimming were worked out from the DNA. The table includes under 75,000 clones, roughly three quarters detected once. The germline V gene has CDR1 SGHTA and CDR2 FQGTGA. The CDR3 is made up of 15 amino acids. The V gene end was trimmed by 5 bases and the J gene end by 2 bases; junction bases not matched to a gene: 6. The V call is TRBV7-3, the J call TRBJ2-3; 8 bases are a match to TRBD2. The receptor was isolated from a man older than 75 with acute or convalescent COVID-19. The material sequenced was peripheral blood. The CDR3 DNA reads as TGTGCCAGCAGCATACTAGCGGCGTCCACAGATACGCAGTATTTT. As protein: CASSILAASTDTQYF.